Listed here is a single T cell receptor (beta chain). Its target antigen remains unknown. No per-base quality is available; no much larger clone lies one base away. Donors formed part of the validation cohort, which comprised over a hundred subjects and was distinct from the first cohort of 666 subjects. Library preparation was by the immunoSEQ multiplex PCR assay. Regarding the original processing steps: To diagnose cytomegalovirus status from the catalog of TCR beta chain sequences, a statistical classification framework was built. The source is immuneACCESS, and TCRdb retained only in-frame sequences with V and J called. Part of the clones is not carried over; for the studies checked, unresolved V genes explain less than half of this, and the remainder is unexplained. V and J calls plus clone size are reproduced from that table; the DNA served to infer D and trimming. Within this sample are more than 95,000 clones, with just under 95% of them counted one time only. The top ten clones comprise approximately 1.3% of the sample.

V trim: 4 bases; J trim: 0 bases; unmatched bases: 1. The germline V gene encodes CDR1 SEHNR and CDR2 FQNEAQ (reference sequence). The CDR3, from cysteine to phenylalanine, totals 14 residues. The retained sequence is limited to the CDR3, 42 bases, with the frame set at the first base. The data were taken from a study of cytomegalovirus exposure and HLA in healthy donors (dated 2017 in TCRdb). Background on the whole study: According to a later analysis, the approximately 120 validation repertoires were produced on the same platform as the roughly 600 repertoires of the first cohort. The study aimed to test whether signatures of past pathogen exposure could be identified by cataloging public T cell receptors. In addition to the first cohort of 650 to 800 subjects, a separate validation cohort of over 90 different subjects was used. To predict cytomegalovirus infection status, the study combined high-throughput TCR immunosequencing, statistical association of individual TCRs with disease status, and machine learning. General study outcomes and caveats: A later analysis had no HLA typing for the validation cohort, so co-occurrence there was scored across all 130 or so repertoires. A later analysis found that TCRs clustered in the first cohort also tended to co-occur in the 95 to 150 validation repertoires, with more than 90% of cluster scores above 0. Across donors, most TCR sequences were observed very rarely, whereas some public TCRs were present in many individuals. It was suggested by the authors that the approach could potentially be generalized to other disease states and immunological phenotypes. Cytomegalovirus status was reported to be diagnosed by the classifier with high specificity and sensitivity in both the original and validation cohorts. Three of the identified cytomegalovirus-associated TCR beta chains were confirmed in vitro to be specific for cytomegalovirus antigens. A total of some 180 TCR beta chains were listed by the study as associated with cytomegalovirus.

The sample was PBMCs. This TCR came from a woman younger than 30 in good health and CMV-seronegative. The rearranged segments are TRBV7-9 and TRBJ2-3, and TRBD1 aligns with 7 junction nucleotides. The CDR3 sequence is CASSWDRSTDTQYF. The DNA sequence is TGTGCCAGCAGCTGGGACAGAAGCACAGATACGCAGTATTTT.